This T cell receptor (beta chain) was sequenced in a study of blood T cells in healthy people across ages. For the second PCR, which ran for about 6 to 12 cycles, a sample-barcoded 5' primer and a J-beta primer mix were used. TCRdb processed the 5' RACE reads anew with MiXCR; each CDR3 protein has one entry. The table has fewer than 2,000,000 distinct CDR3 sequences, around 40% seen once. This CDR3 spans 17 amino acids. V trimming: 0 bases; J trimming: 3 bases; junction bases outside the gene matches: 8. Germline CDR1 LGHNA, CDR2 YNFKEQ. General observations from the study: For the donors, CMV status was unknown and possibly confounded expanded clonotype changes.

Comments on this clonotype: Its target is unknown.

This clonotype was sampled from a human donor in good health. The gene calls are TRBV4-2 and TRBJ2-3, with TRBD2 matching 8 bases. Sequencing was done on a sample of blood. Written as DNA, the CDR3 is TGTGCCAGCAGCCAAGATCGGGGGGGGCGTACAACAGATACGCAGTATTTT. It specifies CASSQDRGGRTTDTQYF.